A single sample is the source of the 20 T cell receptor beta chains below, sequenced in a study of OX40 agonist ivuxolimab in advanced cancers. The data were produced by immunoSEQ multiplex PCR, yet TCRdb's version contains in-frame clones alone and is incomplete. The sample yields 75,000 to 90,000 clones, around 94% seen once. The starting material was CD4+ or CD8+ T cells sorted from blood, obtained in a trial of the OX40 agonist ivuxolimab. These receptors originate from an adult with an advanced solid tumor such as melanoma, head and neck, liver or kidney cancer.

This sequence joins TRBV9 and TRBJ1-3, with D possibly being TRBD1 (5 bases). This CDR3 has 15 residues. V was cut by 1 base and J by 1 base, with 9 bases left in between. CDR1 and CDR2 (germline): SGDLS, YYNGEE. The CDR3 here is CASSVRGGSGNTIYF. The CDR3 coding sequence is TGTGCCAGCAGCGTACGGGGGGGTTCTGGAAACACCATATATTTT. Full variable domain (remainder filled in from reference TRBV9 and TRBJ1-3): DSGVTQTPKHLITATGQRVTLRCSPRSGDLSVYWYQQSLDQGLQFLIQYYNGEERAKGNILERFSAQQFPDLHSELNLSSLELGDSALYFCASSVRGGSGNTIYFGEGSWLTVV.

V is TRBV4-2 and J is TRBJ1-3; TRBD1 might be the D (6 bases). V was pared by 1 base and J by 0 bases, with 13 bases between. Germline V gene sequence: CDR1 LGHNA, CDR2 YNFKEQ. The CDR3 is 17 amino acids. Here the CDR3 reads CASSQAATGYSGNTIYF. The CDR3 bases are TGTGCCAGCAGCCAAGCCGCGACAGGCTACTCTGGAAACACCATATATTTT.

V is TRBV28 and J is TRBJ1-2; the D gene is possibly TRBD1 (5 bases). CDR1 and CDR2 (germline): MDHEN, SYDVKM. The CDR3 is made up of 17 amino acids. V lost 3 bases and J 3 bases, leaving 20 bases between the germline ends. The DNA for the CDR3 is TGTGCCAGCAGTTTCGTAGGTGGGGCAGGAGTTTACTATGGCTACACCTTC. Its translation: CASSFVGGAGVYYGYTF.

The chain links TRBV7-2 to TRBJ1-1; perhaps TRBD1 as D (5 bases). The CDR3 sequence is 13 residues long. The germline V gene encodes CDR1 SGHTA and CDR2 FQGNSA. V was pared by 6 bases and J by 2 bases, with 10 bases between. CDR3: CASSRRGNTEAFF. The DNA for the CDR3 is TGTGCCAGCAGTCGACGGGGCAACACTGAAGCTTTCTTT.

This clone was observed once. The chain combines TRBV7-9 with TRBJ1-1; 7 nucleotides match TRBD1. The CDR3 has 14 residues. V dropped 3 bases and J dropped 4; count of bases not matched to a gene: 5. Germline values: CDR1 SEHNR, CDR2 FQNEAQ (reference sequence). Written as DNA, the CDR3 is TGTGCCAGCAGCTTGGTTCAGGGGGGCACTGAAGCTTTCTTT. It specifies CASSLVQGGTEAFF.

The CDR3 spells CASSLRRYTEAFF. The CDR3 nucleotides read TGTGCCAGCAGCTTAAGGCGGTACACTGAAGCTTTCTTT. The chain links TRBV5-4 to TRBJ1-1, with no clear D. This CDR3 has 13 amino acids. The germline gives CDR1 SGHNT, CDR2 YYREEE (reference sequence). V gave up 2 bases and J gave up 3 bases, with 8 bases separating them.

This chain uses TRBV19 with TRBJ1-4; TRBD1 agrees at 7 bases. This CDR3 comprises 12 residues. CDR1 and CDR2 (germline): LNHDA, SQIVND (reference sequence). With 10 bases clipped from V and 10 bases from J, the junction kept 9 bases outside the gene matches. The chain's CDR3 is CATLPSGGKLFF. The CDR3 coding sequence is TGTGCCACCTTACCGTCAGGGGGAAAACTGTTTTTT.

The chain has TRBV4-2 and TRBJ2-5; possible D gene TRBD2, 5 bases. Trimming removed 4 bases at V and 0 bases at J, with 18 bases between. The CDR3 covers 17 residues. From germline, CDR1 is LGHNA and CDR2 YNFKEQ. CDR3 DNA: TGTGCCAGCAGCCCCCCACGGGGTGGTCCAGACCAAGAGACCCAGTACTTC. Protein: CASSPPRGGPDQETQYF.

The chain recombines TRBV11-2 with TRBJ2-7, with a tentative D call TRBD2 (5 bases). CDR1 SGHAT and CDR2 FQNNGV come from the germline V gene. V was trimmed by 0 bases and J by 0 bases, leaving 12 bases between them. The CDR3 runs to 16 residues. This CDR3 reads CASSLEAGTSSYEQYF. The CDR3 nucleotides are TGTGCCAGCAGCTTAGAGGCGGGCACGAGCTCCTACGAGCAGTACTTC.

This sequence joins TRBV28 and TRBJ2-7; 8 nucleotides line up with TRBD1. CDR1 MDHEN and CDR2 SYDVKM come from the germline V gene. CDR3 length: 15 residues. With V trimmed by 7 bases and J by 1 base, 9 bases remained unmatched. CDR3 protein: CASTTRGTGSYEQYF. The CDR3 bases are TGTGCCAGCACCACCCGGGGGACAGGATCCTACGAGCAGTACTTC.

The CDR3 region is CASSFGTGNTEAFF. CDR3 nucleotides: TGTGCCAGCAGCTTTGGGACAGGGAACACTGAAGCTTTCTTT. This chain uses TRBV7-2 with TRBJ1-1, with TRBD1 matching 8 bases. In germline, CDR1 is SGHTA, CDR2 FQGNSA. V lost 3 bases to trimming and J lost 1 base; unmatched junction nucleotides: 1. The CDR3 is made up of 14 amino acids.

This clone was detected once. The CDR3 reads CASSLDSGARGYTF. The CDR3 DNA follows: TGCGCCAGCAGCTTGGATTCAGGGGCACGGGGCTACACCTTC. The chain links TRBV5-1 to TRBJ1-2, with a weak D call TRBD1 (6 bases). V was shortened by 0 bases and J by 8 bases, with 14 bases between the two germline ends. The CDR3 has 14 residues. Germline-derived CDR1 and CDR2 are SGHRS and YFSETQ.

CDR3 coding DNA: TGTGCTAGTGGTTGGAACCCGGGCGGGATAGCCAAAAACATTCAGTACTTC. This sequence encodes CASGWNPGGIAKNIQYF. The chain is built from TRBV12-5 and TRBJ2-4, with D maybe TRBD2 (6 bases). Germline V lookup: CDR1 LGHNT, CDR2 FRNRAP. V lost 4 bases to trimming and J lost 0 bases, with 16 bases between them. The CDR3 sequence is 17 residues long.

The V and J genes are TRBV27 and TRBJ1-2; 9 nucleotides align to TRBD1. From germline, CDR1 is MNHEY and CDR2 SMNVEV (reference sequence). V gave up 0 bases and J gave up 3 bases; unmatched junction bases: 5. This CDR3 spans 16 amino acids. The CDR3 loop is CASSLSPQGADYGYTF. Here the CDR3 DNA reads TGTGCCAGCAGTTTATCTCCACAGGGGGCTGACTATGGCTACACCTTC.

The genes are TRBV23-1 and TRBJ1-1; D is undetermined. TRBV23-1 is recorded as an ORF, its role being uncertain. The CDR3 runs to 19 residues. Trimming took off 0 bases at V and 9 bases at J, with 29 bases between the two ends. CDR3 DNA: TGCGCCAGCAGTCAATCCCGCCGGGAGAAGGAATTACTTACCTCTAAAGCTTTCTTT. This translates into CASSQSRREKELLTSKAFF.

The chain recombines TRBV6-1 with TRBJ1-2; D possibly corresponds to TRBD1 (6 bases). Germline assignment: CDR1 MNHNS and CDR2 SASEGT. V lost 4 bases and J lost 2, with 11 bases in between. The length of the CDR3 is 14 residues. The CDR3 protein is CASSASGQNYGYTF. CDR3 nucleotide sequence: TGTGCCAGCAGTGCCTCTGGACAGAACTATGGCTACACCTTC.

The chain is built from TRBV4-2 and TRBJ2-3, with D possibly TRBD2 on 6 matching bases. This CDR3 spans 14 amino acids. The germline V gene encodes CDR1 LGHNA and CDR2 YNFKEQ. Trimming shortened V by 1 base and J by 5 bases, and 10 bases separated the two germline ends. The CDR3 is CASSQAGEGDTQYF. The CDR3, as DNA: TGTGCCAGCAGCCAAGCGGGAGAGGGAGATACGCAGTATTTT.

CDR3 protein: CASSLSQGRTEAFF. The CDR3 coding sequence is TGTGCCAGCAGTCTTAGCCAGGGGCGGACTGAAGCTTTCTTT. The chain recombines TRBV25-1 with TRBJ1-1; tentative D call: TRBD1 (6 bases). This CDR3 has 14 amino acids. The germline CDR1 and CDR2 sequences are MGHDK and SYGVNS. The ends were cut back, 5 bases at V and 5 bases at J, with 15 bases in the middle. The full variable domain, its missing parts supplied by reference TRBV25-1 and TRBJ1-1, is EADIYQTPRYLVIGTGKKITLECSQTMGHDKMYWYQQDPGMELHLIHYSYGVNSTEKGDLSSESTVSRIRTEHFPLTLESARPSHTSQYLCASSLSQGRTEAFFGQGTRLTVV.

The chain carries TRBV7-8 and TRBJ1-2; 7 bases agree with TRBD1. The ends lost 6 bases at V and 8 bases at J; junction bases unmatched: 9. CDR1 SGHVS and CDR2 FQNEAQ come from the germline V gene. The CDR3 extends over 13 amino acids. Here the CDR3 DNA reads TGTGCCAGCAGTTCGGACAGGTCCGTAGGCTACACCTTC. Its translation is CASSSDRSVGYTF.

The V and J genes are TRBV20-1 and TRBJ2-5; no reliable D call. The germline CDR1 and CDR2 sequences are DFQATT and SNEGSKA (reference sequence). This CDR3 has 11 amino acids. Deletions cut 5 bases from V and 2 bases from J, with 6 bases between. The CDR3 reads CSAGMQETQYF. The CDR3 nucleotides read TGCAGTGCTGGAATGCAAGAGACCCAGTACTTC.